The 7 T cell receptor beta chains given below trace back to one sample, sequenced in a study of blood T cell repertoires in COVID-19. Repertoires were generated with immunoSEQ multiplex PCR, while TCRdb's copy carries only in-frame clones and drops some. This table holds some 260,000 clones, 82% found once. Sequencing was done on a sample of peripheral blood. The receptors come from a woman between 18 and 29 years old with acute or convalescent COVID-19.

This rearrangement joins TRBV10-3 to TRBJ2-3; 7 positions agree with TRBD1. Germline V gives CDR1 ENHRY, CDR2 SYGVKD. This CDR3 has 14 residues. J gave up 4 bases and V 2 bases, and 3 bases lay outside the gene matches. CDR3 amino acids: CAISELQGADTQYF. Here the CDR3 DNA reads TGTGCCATCAGTGAGCTCCAGGGGGCAGATACGCAGTATTTT.

This rearrangement joins TRBV27 to TRBJ2-1; 15 bases line up with TRBD2. J was trimmed by 7 bases and V by 3 bases; bases with no gene match: 1. The CDR3 spans 15 residues. Germline V lookup: CDR1 MNHEY, CDR2 SMNVEV (reference sequence). The CDR3 here is CASSFGTSGRNEQFF. CDR3 DNA sequence: TGTGCCAGCAGTTTTGGGACTAGCGGGAGGAATGAGCAGTTCTTC.

This chain joins TRBV27 and TRBJ2-3; 13 bases map to TRBD2. The ends lost 6 bases at V and 5 bases at J; junction bases unmatched: 14. The CDR3 is 18 residues long. Germline CDR1 MNHEY, CDR2 SMNVEV (reference sequence). CDR3 sequence reads: CASSPLAGGPRGGDTQYF. Here the CDR3 DNA reads TGTGCCAGCAGCCCACTAGCGGGAGGGCCAAGAGGTGGAGATACGCAGTATTTT.

The chain has TRBV6-5 and TRBJ2-1; D gene ambiguous. The CDR3 has 13 amino acids. V shed 6 bases and J shed 6 bases, with 12 bases lying between them. Looked up from germline, CDR1 is MNHEY and CDR2 is SVGAGI. The chain's CDR3 is CASRAPSVNEQFF. In nucleotides, the CDR3 is TGTGCCAGCAGAGCACCCTCGGTCAATGAGCAGTTCTTC.

J is TRBJ1-5 and V is TRBV18, with a possible D match to TRBD1 (6 bases). This CDR3 is 17 amino acids long. Trimming left V 0 bases short and J 4 bases short, with 16 bases between. Per germline, CDR1 KGHSH and CDR2 LQKENI. CDR3 loop: CASSPPVQGKGNQPQHF. The CDR3 DNA reads TGTGCCAGCTCACCACCGGTACAGGGTAAGGGGAATCAGCCCCAGCATTTT.

This chain connects TRBV3-1 (or the pseudogene TRBV3-2) to TRBJ1-2; D might be TRBD1 (6 bases). V lost 0 bases and J lost 1, with 15 bases in between. CDR1 and CDR2 (germline): LGHDT, YNNKEL (reference sequence). The CDR3 loop spans 17 amino acids. The CDR3 DNA sequence: TGTGCCAGCAGCCAAGACCGGGACATCATAAATAACTATGGCTACACCTTC. Translation: CASSQDRDIINNYGYTF.

The chain employs TRBV19 and TRBJ1-1; D is possibly TRBD1 (5 bases). CDR1 and CDR2 (germline): LNHDA, SQIVND (reference sequence). V was pared by 3 bases and J by 1 base, with 12 bases between. The CDR3 runs to 15 residues. The CDR3 loop reads CASSIPQGGNTEAFF. The CDR3 bases are TGTGCCAGTAGTATCCCGCAGGGAGGGAACACTGAAGCTTTCTTT.